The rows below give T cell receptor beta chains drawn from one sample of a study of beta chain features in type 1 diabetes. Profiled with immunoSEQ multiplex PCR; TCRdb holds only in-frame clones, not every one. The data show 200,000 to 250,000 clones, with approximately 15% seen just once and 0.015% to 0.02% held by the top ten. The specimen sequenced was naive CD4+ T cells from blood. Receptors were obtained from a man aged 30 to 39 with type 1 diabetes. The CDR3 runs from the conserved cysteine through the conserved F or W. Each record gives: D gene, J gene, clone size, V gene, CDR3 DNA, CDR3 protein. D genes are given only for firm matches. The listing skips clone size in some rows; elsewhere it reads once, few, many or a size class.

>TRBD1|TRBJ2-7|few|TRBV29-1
TGCAGTGCCTCTTCCGGGACAGCCTACGAGCAGTACTTC
CSASSGTAYEQYF
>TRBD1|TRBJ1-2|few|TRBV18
TGTGCCAGCTCACCTGACAGGGGAATGGGCTACACCTTC
CASSPDRGMGYTF
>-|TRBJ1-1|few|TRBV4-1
TGCGCCAGCACTCCCCGAGAGCCTTCGACAGAGAACACTGAAGCTTTCTTT
CASTPREPSTENTEAFF
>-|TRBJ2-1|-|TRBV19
TGTGCCAGTAGTATAGGAGTCTCCTACAATGAGCAGTTCTTC
CASSIGVSYNEQFF
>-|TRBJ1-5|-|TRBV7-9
TGTGCCAGCAGCACAGAGGGGGATCAGCCCCAGCATTTT
CASSTEGDQPQHF
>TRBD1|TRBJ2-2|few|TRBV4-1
TGCGCCAGCAGCCAAGATGACAGGGAAACCGGGGAGCTGTTTTTT
CASSQDDRETGELFF
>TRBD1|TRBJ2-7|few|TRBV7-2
TGTGCCAGCAGCTTATCAGGGACAGGGTCCTACGAGCAGTACTTC
CASSLSGTGSYEQYF
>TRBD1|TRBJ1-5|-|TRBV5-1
TGCGCCAGCAGCTTAACAGGGGAACAGCCCCAGCATTTT
CASSLTGEQPQHF
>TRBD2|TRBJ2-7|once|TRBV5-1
TGCGCCAGCAGCCCCGGGGGGGCGCGGAACGAGCAGTACTTC
CASSPGGARNEQYF
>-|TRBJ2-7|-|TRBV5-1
TGCGCCAGCAGCTTGGCCTTTAGCTCCTACGAGCAGTACTTC
CASSLAFSSYEQYF
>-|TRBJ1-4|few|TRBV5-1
TGCGCCAGCAGCTTGGAACCAGGTGGTGAAAAACTGTTTTTT
CASSLEPGGEKLFF
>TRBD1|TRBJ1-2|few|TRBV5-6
TGTGCCAGCAGCGCGATCGACAGGGGCTATGGCTACACCTTC
CASSAIDRGYGYTF
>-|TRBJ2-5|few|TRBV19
TGTGCCAGTAGTATTACAGGGCAAGAGACCCAGTACTTC
CASSITGQETQYF
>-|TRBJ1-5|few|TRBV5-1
TGCGCCAGCAGCCTCCTCGGACAGTTATCTGAGCCCCAGCATTTT
CASSLLGQLSEPQHF
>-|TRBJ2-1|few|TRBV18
TGTGCCAGCTCACCTCAGGCGGGCGGCAGCTCCTACAATGAGCAGTTCTTC
CASSPQAGGSSYNEQFF
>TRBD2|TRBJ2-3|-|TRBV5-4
TGTGCCAGCAGCTTGGGAGCGGGGCTCGGCACAGATACGCAGTATTTT
CASSLGAGLGTDTQYF
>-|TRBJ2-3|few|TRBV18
TGTGCCAGCTCACCACCGTACACACAGGGTTTCACAGATACGCAGTATTTT
CASSPPYTQGFTDTQYF
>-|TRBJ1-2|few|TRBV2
TGTGCCAGCAGTGAAGAGCGGAACTTCTATGGCTACACCTTC
CASSEERNFYGYTF
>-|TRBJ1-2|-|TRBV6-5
TGTGCCAGCAGTGGTCAGTACTATGGCTACACCTTC
CASSGQYYGYTF
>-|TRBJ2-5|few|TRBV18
TGTGCCAGCTCACCGAGGGACCAAGAGACCCAGTACTTC
CASSPRDQETQYF
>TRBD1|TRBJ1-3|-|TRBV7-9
TGTGCCAGCAGCCCCCCAGGACAGGGTTCGGGAAACACCATATATTTT
CASSPPGQGSGNTIYF
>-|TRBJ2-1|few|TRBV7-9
TGTGCCAGCAGCTTTCCCTCGGGGACTGTTGGTACTGAGCAGTTCTTC
CASSFPSGTVGTEQFF
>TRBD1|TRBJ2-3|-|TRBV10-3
TGTGCCATCAGGGGACAGGGGGGGACAGATACGCAGTATTTT
CAIRGQGGTDTQYF
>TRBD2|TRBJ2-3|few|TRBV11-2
TGTGCCAGCAGCTTAGGGTGGGGGGGGTCCCTCACAGATACGCAGTATTTT
CASSLGWGGSLTDTQYF
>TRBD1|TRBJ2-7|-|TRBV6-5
TGTGCCAGCAGTATGCCGGGACAGGGGGTTTACGAGCAGTACTTC
CASSMPGQGVYEQYF
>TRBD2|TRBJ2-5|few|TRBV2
TGTGCCAGCAGTGTCATTAGCGGGGCAAGTGAGACCCAGTACTTC
CASSVISGASETQYF
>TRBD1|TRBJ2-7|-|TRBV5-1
TGCGCCAGCAGCTCTATGGGACAGGGTACCTACGAGCAGTACTTC
CASSSMGQGTYEQYF
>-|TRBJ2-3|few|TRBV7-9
TGTGCCAGCAGTAGAAGGGGCGAATCTAACACAGATACGCAGTATTTT
CASSRRGESNTDTQYF
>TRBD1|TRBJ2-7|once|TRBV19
TGTGCCAGTAGTATAGGGTCCTCCGGGACAGGGATGGACGAGCAGTACTTC
CASSIGSSGTGMDEQYF
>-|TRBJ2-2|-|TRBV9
TGTGCCAGCAGCGTGTACAGGGACACCGGGGAGCTGTTTTTT
CASSVYRDTGELFF
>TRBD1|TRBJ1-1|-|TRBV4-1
TGCGCCAGCAGCCAAGATTGGGTTGGCAGGGGGATGAACACTGAAGCTTTCTTT
CASSQDWVGRGMNTEAFF
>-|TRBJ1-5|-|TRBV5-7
TGTGCCAGCAGCTTACTGGCCCCCCCAAGACAGGACCAAGATCAGCCCCAGCATTTT
CASSLLAPPRQDQDQPQHF
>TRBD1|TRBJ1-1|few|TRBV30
TGTGCCTGGAGTTTCCCGGCGTCGGACAGGGCGAACACTGAAGCTTTCTTT
CAWSFPASDRANTEAFF
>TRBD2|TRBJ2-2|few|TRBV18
TGTGCCAGCTCACCAAGGACTAGCGGGCCCACCGGGGAGCTGTTTTTT
CASSPRTSGPTGELFF
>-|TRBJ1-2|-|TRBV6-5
TGTGCCAGCAGCTCCGGAGTAGGGAGAGGCTACACCTTC
CASSSGVGRGYTF
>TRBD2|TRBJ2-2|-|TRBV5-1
TGCGCCAGCAGCTCCGGGGGGGCGGACACCGGGGAGCTGTTTTTT
CASSSGGADTGELFF
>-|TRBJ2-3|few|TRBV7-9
TGTGCCAGCAGCTTATCGACAGATACGCAGTATTTT
CASSLSTDTQYF
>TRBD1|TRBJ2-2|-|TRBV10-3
TGTGCCATCACTGGACAGGGGCACAAGAACACCGGGGAGCTGTTTTTT
CAITGQGHKNTGELFF
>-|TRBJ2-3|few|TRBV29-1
TGCAGCGTTGAAGCGGTGGTGGGCACAGATACGCAGTATTTT
CSVEAVVGTDTQYF
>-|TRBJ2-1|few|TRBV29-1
-
CSVATGTGVYFF
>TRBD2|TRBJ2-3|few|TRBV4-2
TGTGCCAGCAGCCAAGATTTGGCTAGCGGCGCTAGCACAGATACGCAGTATTTT
CASSQDLASGASTDTQYF
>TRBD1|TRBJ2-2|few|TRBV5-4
TGTGCCAGCAGCTTGGTGGACAGGGGAGCCGGGGAGCTGTTTTTT
CASSLVDRGAGELFF
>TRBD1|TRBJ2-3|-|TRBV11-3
TGTGCCAGCAGCTCCGCGTATACAGGGGGCCCAGATACGCAGTATTTT
CASSSAYTGGPDTQYF
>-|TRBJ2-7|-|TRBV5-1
TGCGCCAGCAGCGGCGGGTTCGAGCAGTACTTC
CASSGGFEQYF
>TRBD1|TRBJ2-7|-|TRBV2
TGTGCCAGCAGTTTAAACAGGGGGCAGGGATACGAGCAGTACTTC
CASSLNRGQGYEQYF
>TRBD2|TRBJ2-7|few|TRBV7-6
TGTGCCAGCAGCTGGGGGGGGACGGACCCCTACGAGCAGTACTTC
CASSWGGTDPYEQYF
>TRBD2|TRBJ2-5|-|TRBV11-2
TGTGCCAGCAGCTTACCCCCCGCGGGGGGCAGGGAGACCCAGTACTTC
CASSLPPAGGRETQYF
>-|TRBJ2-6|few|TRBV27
TGTGCCAGCATGTATCTCACAGGGCCCTCTGGGGCCAACGTCCTGACTTTC
CASMYLTGPSGANVLTF
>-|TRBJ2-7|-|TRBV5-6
TGTGCCAGCAGCTGGCAGTCCTACGAGCAGTACTTC
CASSWQSYEQYF
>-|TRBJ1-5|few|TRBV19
TGTGCCAGTAGTATAGAGGTGCGCGGGAGCAATCAGCCCCAGCATTTT
CASSIEVRGSNQPQHF
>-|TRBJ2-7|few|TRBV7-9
TGTGCCAGCAGCTTAGCTGGCCCGTCCTACGAGCAGTACTTC
CASSLAGPSYEQYF
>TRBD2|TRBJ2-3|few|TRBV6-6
TGTGCCGCTAGGGCGGGGGGGTTTACAGATACGCAGTATTTT
CAARAGGFTDTQYF
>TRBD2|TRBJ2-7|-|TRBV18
TGTGCCAGCCTTCAAGCTCGGGGGGAGAGTGGCGAGCAGTACTTC
CASLQARGESGEQYF
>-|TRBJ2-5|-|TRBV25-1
TGTGCCAGCACACGGGGCCAAGAGACCCAGTACTTC
CASTRGQETQYF